These T cell receptor beta chains were read from a single sample in a study of T-cell reconstitution after alpha-beta-depleted transplantation in children. A single record per CDR3 protein comes from TCRdb applying MiXCR to the PCR reads. The sample carries approximately 800,000 distinct CDR3 sequences, around 17% recorded once. Here the sequenced sample was PBMCs, mostly from graft donor cells, taken 360 days after TCRalphabeta/CD19-depleted stem cell transplant. These receptors all stem from a male patient younger than 18 who had a stem cell transplant for acute lymphoblastic leukemia, so the T cells may come from the graft donor. The CDR3 runs from the conserved cysteine through the conserved F or W. The D gene is left open where the match is weak. Size is omitted from some rows. Given values are once, few, many or a class for expanded clones.

clone size	J gene	D gene	CDR3 length	V gene	CDR3 DNA	CDR3 protein
few	TRBJ2-7	.	15	TRBV9	TGTGCCAGCAGCGTATGGGTGGCAGAACAAGCCGAGCAGTACTTC	CASSVWVAEQAEQYF
.	TRBJ1-1	.	14	TRBV3-1	TGTGCCAGCAGCCAACAGATTTTGAACACTGAAGCTTTCTTT	CASSQQILNTEAFF
.	TRBJ1-2	.	14	TRBV5-1	TGCGCCAGCAGCCCCATGGGGGAGAACTATGGCTACACCTTC	CASSPMGENYGYTF
few	TRBJ2-5	.	15	TRBV7-7	TGTGCCAGCAGCTTCAGGGTAGGGGCGAAGGAGACCCAGTACTTC	CASSFRVGAKETQYF
.	TRBJ2-6	.	15	TRBV6-1	TGTGCCAACAGGGACACTGGCTCTGGGGCCAACGTCCTGACTTTC	CANRDTGSGANVLTF
.	TRBJ1-1	.	11	TRBV20-1	TGCAGTGCTAGCGCGCCAGGGACGGCTTTCTTT	CSASAPGTAFF
.	TRBJ2-2	TRBD2	16	TRBV4-2	TGTGCCAGCAGCCAAGCGGGGGGGTCGGGGATCGGGGAGCTGTTTTTT	CASSQAGGSGIGELFF
.	TRBJ1-5	TRBD1	19	TRBV12-3/TRBV12-4	TGTGCCAGCAGTTTGTGGCCGGGACAGGGTCGTAGGAGCAATCAGCCCCAGCATTTT	CASSLWPGQGRRSNQPQHF
few	TRBJ1-2	.	13	TRBV9	TGTGCCAGCAGCGTAGGGGTCAACTATGGCTACACCTTC	CASSVGVNYGYTF
few	TRBJ2-3	.	14	TRBV15	TGTGCCACCAGCAGAGATAGGGTAGGAGATACGCAGTATTTT	CATSRDRVGDTQYF
few	TRBJ2-3	.	15	TRBV11-2	TGTGCCAGCAGCCATACCTTTGAGTGGGGGGATACGCAGTATTTT	CASSHTFEWGDTQYF
few	TRBJ2-1	TRBD2	16	TRBV5-1	TGCGCCAGCAGCACCCGTAGCGGGAGTAATTTCGATGAGCAGTTCTTC	CASSTRSGSNFDEQFF
.	TRBJ2-1	TRBD2	16	TRBV10-3	TGTGCCATCAGTGAGAGGGGGACTAGCGGGTACAATGAGCAGTTCTTC	CAISERGTSGYNEQFF
many	TRBJ2-1	TRBD2	17	TRBV19	TGTGCCAGTAGTCCACGGACTAGCCTTAGCTCCTACAATGAGCAGTTCTTC	CASSPRTSLSSYNEQFF
.	TRBJ2-7	TRBD2	17	TRBV7-9	TGTGCCAGCAGCTACCATCAAACCCGGGAGGAACACTACGAGCAGTACTTC	CASSYHQTREEHYEQYF
.	TRBJ1-6	TRBD1	19	TRBV27	TGTGCCAGCAGTGTCTCCGGGACAGGGTACTTTCTCTATAATTCACCCCTCCACTTT	CASSVSGTGYFLYNSPLHF